Following are 12 T cell receptor beta chains from one sample sequenced in a study of Ad26.COV2.S vaccination and SARS-CoV-2 variants. Libraries were prepared by immunoSEQ multiplex PCR; TCRdb keeps only in-frame clonotypes and omits some of them. The profile covers 380,000 or so clones, with roughly 89% appearing a single time and around 4.5% taken by the ten largest. As for treatment: 19 received Ad26.COV2.S at low or high dose, single or two shots; roughly 5 received placebo; per-sample allocation not given. Collection of the samples took place on day 63 after the first injection of vaccine or placebo. The sequencing used peripheral blood, collected in a trial of Ad26.COV2.S vaccine versus placebo. These receptors all stem from a person aged 18-60 years who received the Ad26.COV2.S COVID-19 vaccine or a placebo.

The rearrangement uses TRBV5-1 and TRBJ2-2; 7 positions agree with TRBD1. The CDR3 extends over 13 amino acids. V lost 9 bases and J lost 3; bases outside the gene matches: 5. The germline gives CDR1 SGHRS, CDR2 YFSETQ. The CDR3 sequence: CATQTGYTGELFF. The CDR3 bases are TGCGCCACCCAGACAGGGTACACCGGGGAGCTGTTTTTT. The whole variable domain, remainder taken from reference TRBV5-1 and TRBJ2-2, is KAGVTQTPRYLIKTRGQQVTLSCSPISGHRSVSWYQQTPGQGLQFLFEYFSETQRNKGNFPGRFSGRQFSNSRSEMNVSTLELGDSALYLCATQTGYTGELFFGEGSRLTVL.

J is TRBJ2-7 and V is TRBV4-3; D assignment may be TRBD1 or TRBD2 (5 bases each). With 0 bases removed from V and 0 bases from J, the gap between germline ends came to 12 bases. Germline V gene lookup returns CDR1 LGHNA and CDR2 YSLEER. This CDR3 is 16 amino acids long. The CDR3 DNA is TGCGCCAGCAGCCAAGATATGGGGGAAAGCTCCTACGAGCAGTACTTC. Amino acid sequence: CASSQDMGESSYEQYF.

The chain carries TRBV7-9 and TRBJ1-3, with D tentatively TRBD1 (5 bases). V was pared by 5 bases and J by 0 bases, with 14 bases between. Germline V gene sequence: CDR1 SEHNR, CDR2 FQNEAQ (reference sequence). The CDR3 runs to 16 residues. CDR3 region: CASSPPGLSSGNTIYF. The CDR3 nucleotides are TGTGCCAGCAGCCCTCCGGGACTGAGCTCTGGAAACACCATATATTTT.

This rearrangement joins TRBV2 to TRBJ1-4; 8 nucleotides line up with TRBD1. V shed 5 bases, J shed 5 bases, and the junction held 7 bases outside the gene matches. There are 15 residues in the CDR3. Germline loops: CDR1 SNHLY, CDR2 FYNNEI. This CDR3 is CASSYGQGRNEKLFF. In DNA, the CDR3 is TGTGCCAGCAGTTATGGACAGGGAAGGAATGAAAAACTGTTTTTT.

The chain joins TRBV30 to TRBJ2-7, with 9 bases matching TRBD1. The CDR3 runs to 15 residues. Per the germline V gene, CDR1 is GTSNPN and CDR2 is SVGIG (reference sequence). The V and J ends lost 3 bases and 4 bases, in that order; junction bases with no gene match: 10. CDR3 sequence: CAWSPDRGMGYEQYF. The DNA for the CDR3 is TGTGCCTGGAGCCCTGACAGGGGGATGGGTTACGAGCAGTACTTC.

The genes are TRBV6-5 and TRBJ2-3, with TRBD1 matching over 10 bases. This CDR3 has 15 residues. The trim removed 4 bases at V and 4 bases at J, leaving 5 bases unmatched. Germline assignment: CDR1 MNHEY and CDR2 SVGAGI. The CDR3 nucleotides read TGTGCCAGCAGTTTAACCGGGACAGGGGCAGATACGCAGTATTTT. It specifies CASSLTGTGADTQYF.

The genes are TRBV19 and TRBJ1-1, with D hard to call. V lost 6 bases, J lost 3 bases, and 11 bases lay in between. The CDR3 sequence is 13 residues long. Germline loops: CDR1 LNHDA, CDR2 SQIVND (reference sequence). CDR3 residues: CASRADLHTEAFF. The CDR3, as DNA: TGTGCCAGTAGGGCTGATCTTCACACTGAAGCTTTCTTT.

The V gene is TRBV28, the J gene TRBJ1-2; perhaps TRBD1 as D (6 bases). V lost 6 bases to trimming and J lost 8 bases, with 16 bases between them. The germline CDR1 and CDR2 sequences are MDHEN and SYDVKM. The CDR3 is 13 amino acids. CDR3 loop: CASRAGGHGGYTF. CDR3 coding DNA: TGTGCCAGCAGAGCCGGGGGGCACGGAGGCTACACCTTC.

The chain links TRBV13 to TRBJ2-3; no clear D gene. The V gene lost 3 bases and the J gene lost 3 bases, with 10 bases spanning the gap. There are 14 residues in the CDR3. The V gene's germline CDR1 is PRHDT and CDR2 FYEKMQ (reference sequence). Here the CDR3 DNA reads TGTGCCAGCAGCTTTATAGGCAGTACAGATACGCAGTATTTT. It specifies CASSFIGSTDTQYF.

CDR3: CASSFVGGETQYF. Here the CDR3 DNA reads TGCGCCAGCAGCTTTGTGGGAGGAGAGACCCAGTACTTC. The rearrangement links TRBV5-1 to TRBJ2-5, with D maybe TRBD2 (6 bases). Trimming stripped 2 bases from V and 4 bases from J, with 9 bases between. There are 13 residues in the CDR3. From germline, CDR1 is SGHRS and CDR2 YFSETQ.

The chain couples TRBV11-2 to TRBJ2-5; the match to TRBD1 covers 7 bases. CDR1 is SGHAT and CDR2 is FQNNGV in the germline V gene. CDR3 size: 14 residues. Trimming at V came to 5 bases and at J to 1 base, leaving 4 bases not matched to a gene. CDR3 region: CASSPDRVQETQYF. CDR3 DNA: TGTGCCAGCAGCCCTGACAGGGTCCAAGAGACCCAGTACTTC.

The rearrangement uses TRBV15 and TRBJ2-7; the D is unclear. V was clipped by 1 base and J by 3 bases, with 16 bases between them. The CDR3 length is 16 residues. Germline V gene data show CDR1 as LNHNV and CDR2 as YYDKDF (reference sequence). The CDR3, as DNA: TGTGCCACCAGCAGAGGGACCGGTGAGGCACACTACGAGCAGTACTTC. Its translation is CATSRGTGEAHYEQYF. The variable domain in full, with the rest retrieved from reference TRBV15 and TRBJ2-7, is DAMVIQNPRYQVTQFGKPVTLSCSQTLNHNVMYWYQQKSSQAPKLLFHYYDKDFNNEADTPDNFQSRRPNTSFCFLDIRSPGLGDTAMYLCATSRGTGEAHYEQYFGPGTRLTVT.